This T cell receptor beta chain was obtained from a study of read filtering for tumor transcriptome and immune sequencing. Study overall: Patients were approximately 18 male and roughly 15 female, mean age around 67 years, range about 47 to 85.

In its sample, this clonotype was seen many times. The library was built from 400 to 500 ng RNA with molecular barcoded adaptors for alpha/delta and beta/gamma chains. TCRdb re-called the reads with MiXCR, one entry per CDR3 protein. The sample lists tens of thousands of distinct CDR3 sequences; about 22% were seen once. The clonotype comes from a donor aged 40 or older with multiple myeloma. Specimen: a population of CD138-negative cells sorted from bone marrow.

CDR3 residues: CASRTGPGTEAFF. The CDR3 coding sequence is TGTGCCAGCAGGACAGGCCCGGGCACTGAAGCTTTCTTT. This sequence joins TRBV28 and TRBJ1-1; maybe TRBD1 (6 bases). With 6 bases removed from V and 4 bases from J, the gap between germline ends came to 12 bases. This CDR3 spans 13 amino acids. CDR1 MDHEN and CDR2 SYDVKM come from the germline V gene.